This entry lists 26 T cell receptor beta chains sequenced from one sample in a study of tumor and adjacent non-tumor tissue in lung cancer (dated by TCRdb to between 2017 and 2018). The method was multiplex PCR. TCRdb names Illumina HiSeq 2500 as the instrument used. TCRbeta libraries were built by three rounds of nested PCR using primers (Table S4), following protocols modified from ARM-PCR. TCRdb's own reprocessing of the public reads used fastp at Q25 and MiXCR and kept productive beta chains. Rows matching on CDR3 protein sequence are summarized as one entry with the most common DNA and genes. For this sample there are over 100,000 distinct CDR3 sequences; under 65% appear just once. Of the sample, over 15% is held by the ten largest clones. RNA was isolated from bulk, unsorted tissue, and RNA quality was assessed with a NanoDrop ND-1000 and an Agilent 2100. For the normal lung samples, distant non-tumor tissue was collected more than 3 cm away from the tumor edge.

Sequencing was done on a sample of distant non-tumor lung tissue. These TCRs come from a man aged 55 to 69 with non-small cell lung cancer.

This clonotype was seen only once. The junction and the germline gene differ at one end; a read error may be behind it. This chain uses TRBV4-3 with TRBJ2-7; TRBD2 agrees at 11 bases. The germline V gene has CDR1 LGHNA and CDR2 YSLEER. The CDR3 sequence is 14 residues long. As DNA, the CDR3 is TGCGTCAGCAGCCCGGGACTAGCGGACCACGAGCTGTACTTC. This sequence encodes CVSSPGLADHELYF.

On this clonotype: At one end, the junction sequence differs from germline, possibly due to a read error. The chain uses TRBV5-6 and TRBJ2-3, with 10 bases that match TRBD2. This CDR3 is 18 amino acids long. The germline V gene encodes CDR1 SGHDT and CDR2 YYEEEE. CDR3 in DNA: TGTGCCAGCAACTTGGTGGGACTAGCGACCGCTGGCACAGATATGCAGTATTTT. Translation gives CASNLVGLATAGTDMQYF.

This clonotype appeared once. The chain employs TRBV29-1 and TRBJ2-5, with 7 nucleotides matching TRBD2. The V segment lost 4 bases and the J segment 5 bases; nucleotides outside the gene matches: 10. Germline V gives CDR1 SQVTM, CDR2 ANQGSEA. This CDR3 has 14 residues. The CDR3 DNA follows: TGCAGCGTTGCTGCCTGCGGGAGTTGTGAGACCCAGTACTTC. Translating gives CSVAACGSCETQYF.

A remark on this clonotype: A read error may account for a junction end that differs from germline. The chain has TRBV12-3 or TRBV12-4 and TRBJ2-1; D may be TRBD1 (6 bases). The CDR3 sequence is 16 residues long. The DNA for the CDR3 is TGTACCAGGGGTGTGACCAGCCGTAGCTCCTACAATGAACAGTTCTTC. Amino acids: CTRGVTSRSSYNEQFF.

The chain carries TRBV27 and TRBJ1-2; 11 bases align to TRBD1. The J segment lost 5 bases and the V segment lost 3 bases, leaving 5 bases of the junction unmatched. The CDR3 has 15 residues. The germline V gene encodes CDR1 MNHEY and CDR2 SMNVEV (reference sequence). This CDR3 is CASSFGTGGKYGYTF. DNA of the CDR3: TGTGCCAGCAGTTTTGGGACAGGGGGAAAGTATGGCTACACCTTC.

The chain employs TRBV20-1 and TRBJ2-3; TRBD2 matches 14 bases. The CDR3 has 15 residues. Trimming at V came to 6 bases and at J to 4 bases, leaving 6 bases not matched to a gene. Germline V gives CDR1 DFQATT, CDR2 SNEGSKA (reference sequence). The CDR3 DNA is TGCAGTGCCCAGAAGGGACTAGCGGGAGCAGATACGCAGTATTTT. Translating it yields CSAQKGLAGADTQYF.

With regard to this clonotype: The junction departs from the called germline gene at one end, perhaps through a read error. V gene TRBV12-3 or TRBV12-4 combines with J gene TRBJ2-1; the D gene is possibly TRBD1 (5 bases). CDR3 length: 15 residues. The CDR3 region is CDSSSQGARYNEQFF. In DNA form, the CDR3 reads TGTGACAGCAGTTCGCAGGGCGCGAGGTACAATGAGCAGTTCTTC.

Points on this clonotype: Possible read error: a much larger clone is one base away. This rearrangement joins TRBV20-1 to TRBJ2-1; TRBD2 agrees at 12 bases. CDR1 is DFQATT and CDR2 is SNEGSKA in the germline V gene (reference sequence). There are 13 residues in the CDR3. The CDR3 reads CSGLAGVVYEKFF. The CDR3 nucleotides read TGCAGTGGACTAGCGGGGGTGGTCTATGAGAAGTTCTTC.

This clonotype was recorded a few times. The rearrangement joins TRBV30 to TRBJ2-7, with a tentative D call TRBD1 (6 bases). CDR1 and CDR2 (germline): GTSNPN, SVGIG (reference sequence). The CDR3 totals 13 residues. The V end lost 2 bases, the J end lost 5 bases, and 13 bases lay between the germline ends. CDR3 nucleotide sequence: TGTGCCTGGAGTTCCGGGAACAGGGACGAGCAGTACTTC. Translated, it gives CAWSSGNRDEQYF.

This clonotype was seen more than once but under ten times. The chain links TRBV19 to TRBJ2-7; tentative D call: TRBD2 (6 bases). CDR1 and CDR2 (germline): LNHDA, SQIVND (reference sequence). Trimming pared 8 bases from V and 3 bases from J, leaving 14 bases between. The CDR3 is made up of 13 amino acids. The CDR3 region has the DNA TGTGCCAGTGCGAGGGAGGTTTTCTACGAGCAGTACTTC. This codes for CASAREVFYEQYF.

About this clonotype: Mismatch with germline at one junction end may stem from a read error. The CDR3 is CASSPLAGSYNEEFF. The CDR3 bases are TGTGCTAGCAGCCCCCTAGCGGGATCCTACAATGAGGAGTTCTTC. This rearrangement joins TRBV7-9 to TRBJ2-1, with 9 bases aligning to TRBD2. This CDR3 contains 15 residues. The germline V gene has CDR1 SEHNR and CDR2 FQNEAQ (reference sequence).

A remark on this clonotype: This is likely a read error, given that the CDR3 carries no conserved phenylalanine or tryptophan at its end. CDR3 sequence (DNA): TGCAGCGTTGAATTGTCTGACAGAATCGGATATGGCTACACCCTC. Translated: CSVELSDRIGYGYTL. The V gene is TRBV29-1, the J gene TRBJ1-2, with D possibly being TRBD1 (5 bases). Trimming removed 2 bases from V and 5 bases from J, with 18 bases in between. CDR1 is SQVTM and CDR2 is ANQGSEA in the germline V gene. The CDR3 loop spans 15 amino acids.

In regard to this clonotype: The junction shows a germline mismatch at one end, possibly a read error. The chain joins TRBV7-9 to TRBJ1-2; D unresolved. The CDR3 contains 11 residues. Germline V gene sequence: CDR1 SEHNR, CDR2 FQNEAQ (reference sequence). This CDR3 is CTSSPTGGYTF. CDR3 bases: TGTACCAGCAGCCCAACCGGTGGCTACACCTTC.

V and J are TRBV19 and TRBJ2-1; D not resolved. Germline V CDR1 and CDR2: LNHDA, SQIVND (reference sequence). This CDR3 has 14 amino acids. V dropped 1 base and J dropped 6 bases, with 10 bases sitting between them. This CDR3 reads CASSIGLIANEQFF. CDR3 nucleotides: TGTGCCAGTAGTATAGGGTTGATCGCCAATGAGCAGTTCTTC.

The V gene is TRBV4-2, the J gene TRBJ2-5; D not resolved. V was cut by 3 bases and J by 5 bases, with 13 bases left in between. The CDR3 is 14 residues long. Germline loops: CDR1 LGHNA, CDR2 YNFKEQ. Here the CDR3 reads CASSHDASVETQYF. As DNA, the CDR3 is TGTGCCAGCAGCCATGATGCCTCCGTGGAGACCCAGTACTTC.

This clonotype was recorded a few times. The chain links TRBV5-6 to TRBJ1-1, with TRBD1 identical over 7 bases. Germline loops: CDR1 SGHDT, CDR2 YYEEEE. CDR3 length: 15 amino acids. The V gene end was trimmed by 1 base and the J gene end by 5 bases; junction bases not matched to a gene: 8. In DNA form, the CDR3 reads TGTGCCAGCAGCTTGAGAGACAGGGAGTGGACTGAAGCTTTCTTT. It yields the protein CASSLRDREWTEAFF.

To note about this clonotype: This clone may be a read error of a much larger clone one base away. The rearrangement links TRBV28 to TRBJ2-7; D is unresolved. There are 15 residues in the CDR3. Trimming removed 2 bases from V and 3 bases from J, with 14 bases in between. CDR1 is MDHEN, CDR2 SYDVKM, per germline. CDR3 loop: CASSLRRSSCYEQYF. The CDR3 nucleotides read TGTGCCAGCAGTTTACGACGGAGTAGCTGCTACGAGCAGTACTTC.

This clonotype was counted ten times or more. The chain uses TRBV13 and TRBJ2-1; 7 nucleotides align to TRBD1. Germline CDR1 and CDR2: PRHDT and FYEKMQ (reference sequence). The CDR3 is 15 residues long. With V trimmed by 5 bases and J by 8 bases, 12 bases remained unmatched. The CDR3 DNA sequence: TGTGCCAGCAGCCTTCCGGGACAGACTCGCGATGAGCAGTTCTTC. It codes for CASSLPGQTRDEQFF.

This chain uses TRBV6-2 or TRBV6-3 with TRBJ2-5; the match to TRBD1 covers 9 bases. The V and J ends lost 10 bases and 2 bases, in that order; junction bases with no gene match: 8. In germline, CDR1 is MNHEY, CDR2 SVGEGT. The CDR3 covers 14 residues. This chain's CDR3 is CANRIQGAQETQYF. CDR3 DNA sequence: TGTGCCAACAGGATACAGGGGGCTCAAGAGACCCAGTACTTC.

On this clonotype itself: This may come from a read error, since a much larger clone is one base off. J is TRBJ1-3 and V is TRBV5-1; TRBD1 agrees at 7 bases. Germline-derived CDR1 and CDR2 are SGHRS and YFSETQ. The CDR3 has 17 residues. V gave up 0 bases and J gave up 0 bases; unmatched junction bases: 6. The CDR3 spells CASSLAGQASSGNTIYF. The CDR3 nucleotides are TGCGCCAGCAGCTTGGCCGGACAGGCGTCCTCTGGAAACACCATATATTTT.

CDR3 nucleotides: TGCGCCAGCAGCCCAGATTCGAACACCGGGGAGCTGTTTTTT. Protein sequence: CASSPDSNTGELFF. V is TRBV5-1 and J is TRBJ2-2; D remains unclear. With 4 bases removed from V and 0 bases from J, the gap between germline ends came to 7 bases. The CDR3 contains 14 residues. The V gene's germline CDR1 is SGHRS and CDR2 YFSETQ.

With respect to this clonotype: Being one base from a much bigger clone, this may be a read error. The chain employs TRBV7-8 and TRBJ2-3; D is undetermined. The germline gives CDR1 SGHVS, CDR2 FQNEAQ. Trimming pared 7 bases from V and 5 bases from J, leaving 13 bases between. This CDR3 is 13 amino acids long. CDR3 region: CASTSVHGDTQYF. The CDR3 nucleotides read TGTGCCAGCACCTCCGTTCACGGAGATACGCAGTATTTT. The variable domain in full, with the rest retrieved from reference TRBV7-8 and TRBJ2-3, is GAGVSQSPRYKVAKRGQDVALRCDPISGHVSLFWYQQALGQGPEFLTYFQNEAQLDKSGLPSDRFFAERPEGSVSTLKIQRTQQEDSAVYLCASTSVHGDTQYFGPGTRLTVL.

A note on this clonotype: A much larger clone lies one base from this, so it may be a read error. This chain connects TRBV5-1 to TRBJ2-1; D tentatively fits TRBD1 or TRBD2 (5 bases each). CDR3 size: 14 residues. Looked up from germline, CDR1 is SGHRS and CDR2 is YFSETQ. DNA of the CDR3: TGCGCCAGCAGACTACCGGGACCCTACAATGAGCATTTCTTC. Its translation is CASRLPGPYNEHFF.

With respect to this clonotype: A clone one base away is much larger, so this may be a read error. V and J are TRBV5-1 and TRBJ1-4; D is uncertain. The CDR3 has 14 amino acids. With 5 bases removed from V and 4 bases from J, the gap between germline ends came to 12 bases. The V gene's germline CDR1 is SGHRS and CDR2 YFSETQ. The DNA of the CDR3 is TGCGCCAGCAGGACGTTGGGCATTAATGAAAAACTGTTTTTT. This gives the protein CASRTLGINEKLFF.

In regard to this clonotype: A much larger clone lies a single base off, so this may be a read error. The chain joins TRBV20-1 to TRBJ2-1; TRBD2 matches at 7 bases. Germline lookup yields CDR1 DFQATT and CDR2 SNEGSKA (reference sequence). The CDR3 spans 13 residues. CDR3 coding DNA: TGCAGTGCCCCGTCCGGGGGGAGGAATGAGCTGTTCTTC. Protein product: CSAPSGGRNELFF.

Of note for this clonotype: The junction departs from the called germline gene at one end, perhaps through a read error. V usage is TRBV12-3 or TRBV12-4 and J usage is TRBJ1-3; D might be TRBD1 (6 bases). The CDR3 is 16 residues long. CDR3 DNA: TGTGCCAGCAGTTTGAGCTGGGGGCCTTCTGGAAGCACCATATATTTT. Encoded protein: CASSLSWGPSGSTIYF.